A selection of T cell receptor beta chains follows, all from one sample in a study of shared clonotypes between healthy human individuals. Some clones are missing from TCRdb's copy, which holds only in-frame ones; the method was immunoSEQ multiplex PCR. The table has about 2.4 million clones, roughly 93% seen once. The sequenced material came from naive CD4+ T cells from PBMCs. These receptors were obtained from a man aged 18 to 30 in good health. Some clones in this sample may be carry-over from other donors' samples. Each CDR3 is given with its conserved first and last residue. D genes are given only for firm matches. Some rows have no size entry. The others give once, few or many, or a class for an expanded clone.

D: .
J: TRBJ1-5
V: TRBV2
size: once
CDR3: CASSPGQNSNQPQHF
DNA: TGTGCCAGCAGTCCGGGGCAAAATAGCAATCAGCCCCAGCATTTT

D: .
J: TRBJ1-1
V: TRBV6-5
size: .
CDR3: CASSYSGSIDTEAFF
DNA: TGTGCCAGCAGTTACTCTGGGAGTATAGACACTGAAGCTTTCTTT

D: TRBD1
J: TRBJ1-5
V: TRBV5-4
size: .
CDR3: CASSFSAGTGNQPQHF
DNA: TGTGCCAGCAGCTTCTCCGCCGGGACAGGAAATCAGCCCCAGCATTTT

D: TRBD1
J: TRBJ2-3
V: TRBV5-1
size: .
CDR3: CASSLTGQDRDTQYF
DNA: TGCGCCAGCAGCTTAACCGGACAGGATAGAGATACGCAGTATTTT

D: .
J: TRBJ2-1
V: TRBV28
size: .
CDR3: CASSLRAGARYNEQFF
DNA: TGTGCCAGCAGTTTAAGGGCAGGGGCCCGATACAATGAGCAGTTCTTC

D: TRBD1
J: TRBJ2-3
V: TRBV4-1
size: once
CDR3: CASSQGQGSTDTQYF
DNA: TGCGCCAGCAGCCAAGGACAGGGCAGCACAGATACGCAGTATTTT

D: .
J: TRBJ1-1
V: TRBV28
size: .
CDR3: CASILAGGHPEAFF
DNA: TGTGCCAGCATCCTTGCCGGGGGGCACCCTGAAGCTTTCTTT

D: .
J: TRBJ2-3
V: TRBV18
size: .
CDR3: CASSPPGLATDTQYF
DNA: TGTGCCAGCTCACCACCGGGACTTGCCACAGATACGCAGTATTTT

D: .
J: TRBJ2-2
V: TRBV28
size: .
CDR3: CASWEYTGELFF
DNA: TGTGCCAGCTGGGAGTACACCGGGGAGCTGTTTTTT

D: TRBD2
J: TRBJ2-3
V: TRBV7-9
size: .
CDR3: CASSWTSGAHTDTQYF
DNA: TGTGCCAGCAGCTGGACTAGCGGGGCCCACACAGATACGCAGTATTTT

D: .
J: TRBJ1-2
V: TRBV7-2
size: .
CDR3: CASSFTYRGLYGYTF
DNA: TGTGCCAGCAGCTTTACCTATCGGGGGCTGTATGGCTACACCTTC

D: .
J: TRBJ1-4
V: TRBV6-1
size: once
CDR3: CASNELVGQGNEKLFF
DNA: TGTGCCAGCAATGAACTTGTTGGACAAGGAAATGAAAAACTGTTTTTT

D: .
J: TRBJ1-2
V: TRBV7-9
size: .
CDR3: CASSLDVANGYTF
DNA: TGTGCCAGCAGCTTAGATGTCGCAAATGGCTACACCTTC

D: .
J: TRBJ2-7
V: TRBV7-3
size: .
CDR3: CASSLQGRYEQYF
DNA: TGTGCCAGCAGCTTACAGGGGCGCTACGAGCAGTACTTC

D: TRBD2
J: TRBJ2-1
V: TRBV28
size: .
CDR3: CASSLLRLAGDGEQFF
DNA: TGTGCCAGCAGTTTACTTAGGCTAGCGGGAGACGGTGAGCAGTTCTTC

D: TRBD1
J: TRBJ1-1
V: TRBV4-3
size: .
CDR3: CASSALGQGMTEAFF
DNA: TGCGCCAGCAGCGCGCTCGGACAGGGGATGACTGAAGCTTTCTTT

D: .
J: TRBJ1-2
V: TRBV28
size: .
CDR3: CASKRSRRPLYGYTF
DNA: TGTGCCAGCAAAAGGTCCCGGCGCCCCCTCTATGGCTACACCTTC

D: TRBD1
J: TRBJ2-1
V: TRBV4-1
size: .
CDR3: CASSRWGTGDNEQFF
DNA: TGCGCCAGCAGCCGCTGGGGGACAGGGGACAATGAGCAGTTCTTC

D: TRBD1
J: TRBJ2-1
V: TRBV5-1
size: .
CDR3: CASSSAVGTVYNEQFF
DNA: TGCGCCAGCAGCTCGGCCGTGGGGACAGTTTACAATGAGCAGTTCTTC

D: TRBD1
J: TRBJ1-2
V: TRBV6-5
size: once
CDR3: CASSRTGDGYTF
DNA: TGTGCCAGCAGCCGGACAGGGGACGGCTACACCTTC

D: .
J: TRBJ1-1
V: TRBV6-1
size: few
CDR3: CASTDTEAFF
DNA: TGTGCCAGCACGGACACTGAAGCTTTCTTT

D: .
J: TRBJ2-1
V: TRBV5-1
size: .
CDR3: CASSAPFPVRYNEQFF
DNA: TGCGCCAGCAGCGCCCCTTTCCCCGTGAGGTACAATGAGCAGTTCTTC

D: TRBD2
J: TRBJ2-1
V: TRBV7-3
size: .
CDR3: CASSPTSAHGNEQFF
DNA: TGTGCCAGCAGCCCAACTAGCGCCCACGGCAATGAGCAGTTCTTC

D: .
J: TRBJ2-7
V: TRBV2
size: .
CDR3: CASSEGGGPYEQYF
DNA: TGTGCCAGCAGTGAAGGAGGGGGGCCCTACGAGCAGTACTTC

D: .
J: TRBJ1-5
V: TRBV28
size: once
CDR3: CASSLTTEGQPQHF
DNA: TGTGCCAGCAGTTTGACAACCGAGGGTCAGCCCCAGCATTTT

D: TRBD1
J: TRBJ1-4
V: TRBV7-9
size: .
CDR3: CASSSRDRGNEKLFF
DNA: TGTGCCAGCAGCTCCCGGGACAGGGGGAATGAAAAACTGTTTTTT

D: TRBD2
J: TRBJ2-7
V: TRBV5-4
size: .
CDR3: CASSPPGGEGNEQYF
DNA: TGTGCCAGCAGCCCACCTGGGGGGGAGGGGAACGAGCAGTACTTC

D: TRBD1
J: TRBJ1-1
V: TRBV30
size: .
CDR3: CAWSRSRTGLNTEAFF
DNA: TGTGCCTGGAGCCGCTCCCGGACAGGGTTGAACACTGAAGCTTTCTTT

D: .
J: TRBJ1-5
V: TRBV11-3
size: .
CDR3: CASSHLSSGRQPQHF
DNA: TGTGCCAGCAGCCATCTCAGCTCGGGACGCCAGCCCCAGCATTTT

D: .
J: TRBJ2-3
V: TRBV7-6
size: .
CDR3: CASSLTQLSTDTQYF
DNA: TGTGCCAGCAGCTTAACCCAGCTTAGCACAGATACGCAGTATTTT

D: .
J: TRBJ2-4
V: TRBV19
size: .
CDR3: CASRKGTQPGNIQYF
DNA: TGTGCCAGTAGAAAAGGGACACAGCCTGGGAACATTCAGTACTTC

D: .
J: TRBJ2-7
V: TRBV5-5
size: .
CDR3: CASSLGGRYEQYF
DNA: TGTGCCAGCAGCTTGGGGGGCCGCTACGAGCAGTACTTC

D: .
J: TRBJ2-5
V: TRBV10-1
size: .
CDR3: CASSEVGREETQYF
DNA: TGCGCCAGCAGTGAGGTCGGGCGGGAAGAGACCCAGTACTTC

D: TRBD1
J: TRBJ2-1
V: TRBV7-8
size: .
CDR3: CASSTRTGSEQFF
DNA: TGTGCCAGCAGCACCCGGACAGGGAGTGAGCAGTTCTTC

D: TRBD2
J: TRBJ2-2
V: TRBV5-1
size: .
CDR3: CASSLDGGGLANGELFF
DNA: TGCGCCAGCAGCTTGGACGGCGGGGGACTAGCTAACGGGGAGCTGTTTTTT

D: .
J: TRBJ2-1
V: TRBV5-6
size: .
CDR3: CASSRRNLGNEQFF
DNA: TGTGCCAGCAGCCGGAGGAATCTAGGGAATGAGCAGTTCTTC

D: .
J: TRBJ2-7
V: TRBV28
size: .
CDR3: CASSTTGTYEQYF
DNA: TGTGCCAGCAGTACAACAGGGACCTACGAGCAGTACTTC

D: .
J: TRBJ2-4
V: TRBV10-3
size: .
CDR3: CAIRGDGGFLQYF
DNA: TGTGCCATCAGGGGGGACGGCGGATTTCTTCAGTACTTC

D: TRBD1
J: TRBJ1-1
V: TRBV25-1
size: once
CDR3: CASSGFPGQALNTEAFF
DNA: TGTGCCAGCAGTGGATTTCCGGGACAGGCATTGAACACTGAAGCTTTCTTT

D: TRBD1
J: TRBJ1-2
V: TRBV7-3
size: .
CDR3: CASSLTGTGDGYGYTF
DNA: TGTGCCAGCAGCTTAACGGGGACAGGGGATGGCTATGGCTACACCTTC

D: .
J: TRBJ1-1
V: TRBV7-9
size: once
CDR3: CASSFHLAEAFF
DNA: TGTGCCAGCAGCTTCCATTTGGCTGAAGCTTTCTTT

D: .
J: TRBJ1-4
V: TRBV7-9
size: .
CDR3: CASSLGLIPPEKLFF
DNA: TGTGCCAGCAGCTTAGGTCTGATCCCCCCTGAAAAACTGTTTTTT

D: TRBD2
J: TRBJ2-7
V: TRBV5-6
size: .
CDR3: CASRSGLAGYEQYF
DNA: TGTGCCAGCAGGTCGGGACTAGCGGGATACGAGCAGTACTTC

D: .
J: TRBJ1-2
V: TRBV6-5
size: .
CDR3: CASSYSTGDYTF
DNA: TGTGCCAGCAGTTACTCGACGGGGGACTACACCTTC

D: .
J: TRBJ2-7
V: TRBV5-6
size: .
CDR3: CASSLSRPYEQYF
DNA: TGTGCCAGCAGCTTGTCGAGGCCCTACGAGCAGTACTTC

D: .
J: TRBJ2-2
V: TRBV28
size: .
CDR3: CASHKGRPVTGELFF
DNA: TGTGCCAGCCACAAGGGGAGGCCCGTCACCGGGGAGCTGTTTTTT

D: TRBD2
J: TRBJ2-3
V: TRBV4-1
size: .
CDR3: CASSQRWGGSTDTQYF
DNA: TGCGCCAGCAGCCAAAGATGGGGCGGGAGTACAGATACGCAGTATTTT

D: .
J: TRBJ1-1
V: TRBV4-2
size: .
CDR3: CASSQPGGGAEAFF
DNA: TGTGCCAGCAGCCAGCCCGGGGGAGGCGCTGAAGCTTTCTTT

D: TRBD1
J: TRBJ2-5
V: TRBV28
size: .
CDR3: CASSPVGQGDRETQYF
DNA: TGTGCCAGCTCCCCGGTGGGACAGGGAGATCGAGAGACCCAGTACTTC

D: TRBD2
J: TRBJ2-7
V: TRBV4-2
size: .
CDR3: CASSQDGRGGYEQYF
DNA: TGTGCCAGCAGCCAAGACGGGAGGGGGGGCTACGAGCAGTACTTC

D: .
J: TRBJ1-2
V: TRBV28
size: .
CDR3: CASRPNAGYGYTF
DNA: TGTGCCAGCAGGCCCAATGCCGGCTATGGCTACACCTTC

D: .
J: TRBJ1-1
V: TRBV28
size: .
CDR3: CASLTRLNTEAFF
DNA: TGTGCCAGCCTTACCCGACTTAACACTGAAGCTTTCTTT

D: TRBD1
J: TRBJ1-5
V: TRBV30
size: .
CDR3: CAWSLRGPPQHF
DNA: TGTGCCTGGAGTCTCAGGGGGCCGCCCCAGCATTTT

D: TRBD1
J: TRBJ1-4
V: TRBV19
size: .
CDR3: CASSLRTGAPNEKLFF
DNA: TGTGCCAGTAGTCTGAGAACAGGGGCACCTAATGAAAAACTGTTTTTT

D: .
J: TRBJ1-5
V: TRBV6-5
size: .
CDR3: CASSSRGLGNQPQHF
DNA: TGTGCCAGCAGTTCACGGGGATTGGGCAATCAGCCCCAGCATTTT

D: TRBD2
J: TRBJ2-5
V: TRBV7-2
size: .
CDR3: CASSLVGLAGGKETQYF
DNA: TGTGCCAGCAGCTTAGTGGGACTAGCGGGAGGAAAAGAGACCCAGTACTTC

D: TRBD1
J: TRBJ1-1
V: TRBV2
size: .
CDR3: CASTPTEGQGAEF
DNA: TGTGCCAGCACCCCAACCGAAGGACAGGGGGCGGAATTT

D: TRBD2
J: TRBJ2-3
V: TRBV5-1
size: .
CDR3: CASSLAMTSGSTDTQYF
DNA: TGCGCCAGCAGCTTGGCTATGACTAGCGGGAGCACAGATACGCAGTATTTT